One and the same sample provided the 24 T cell receptor beta chains below, sequenced in a study of human CD8 memory T cell subsets. Preparation of the TCR beta libraries relied on UMI-labeled 5' RACE. For each CDR3 protein, TCRdb gives one entry from its re-call of the 5' RACE reads, without DNA. The sample table includes approximately 4,000 distinct CDR3 sequences. Sequencing used CD8+ T cells from PBMCs. All receptors come from a human donor in good health.

This chain's CDR3 is CASSPLAGRSSYEQYF. The V call is TRBV27, the J call TRBJ2-7; lacking DNA, the TRBD2 call made by TCRdb goes unchecked. The CDR3 totals 16 residues. CDR1 and CDR2 from the germline V gene are MNHEY and SMNVEV (reference sequence).

The V gene is TRBV20-1, the J gene TRBJ1-1. From germline, CDR1 is DFQATT and CDR2 SNEGSKA (reference sequence). The CDR3 is made up of 15 amino acids. Here the CDR3 reads CSASSAQGGHTEAFF.

The CDR3 protein is CASSVTSGPLNEQYF. The chain uses TRBV9 and TRBJ2-7; TCRdb reports TRBD2, a call that lacks DNA to check it against. The CDR3 is made up of 15 amino acids. Looked up from germline, CDR1 is SGDLS and CDR2 is YYNGEE.

The chain joins TRBV5-1 to TRBJ2-4; lacking DNA, the TRBD2 call made by TCRdb goes unchecked. CDR1 is SGHRS, CDR2 YFSETQ, per germline. The CDR3 contains 14 residues. CDR3 sequence: CASSLGLGRNIQYF.

The chain uses TRBV6-2 or TRBV6-3 and TRBJ2-7; TCRdb outputs TRBD2, but without DNA this stays unchecked. The CDR3 is made up of 15 amino acids. The germline V gene has CDR1 MNHEY and CDR2 SVGEGT. This CDR3 reads CASSGGGRSAHEQYF.

By frequency, this clonotype registers medium-sized. V gene TRBV29-1 combines with J gene TRBJ2-7; TCRdb names TRBD1, which stays unverified in the absence of DNA. The CDR3 has 13 amino acids. CDR1 and CDR2 from the germline V gene are SQVTM and ANQGSEA. CDR3: CSVESRVNYEQYF.

This chain uses TRBV7-7 with TRBJ2-5. Germline CDR1 and CDR2: SSHAT and FNYEAQ (reference sequence). The CDR3 has 15 residues. This chain's CDR3 is CASSLVMEDQETQYF.

The J gene is TRBJ2-7, the V gene TRBV28; TCRdb returns TRBD2, unconfirmable since there is no DNA. The CDR3 has 14 residues. CDR1 is MDHEN, CDR2 SYDVKM, per germline. This CDR3 is CASTIAGAGYEQYF. The variable domain in full, completed from reference TRBV28 and TRBJ2-7, reads DVKVTQSSRYLVKRTGEKVFLECVQDMDHENMFWYRQDPGLGLRLIYFSYDVKMKEKGDIPEGYSVSREKKERFSLILESASTNQTSMYLCASTIAGAGYEQYFGPGTRLTVT.

This clonotype counts as large by frequency. The chain employs TRBV7-2 and TRBJ2-7; TCRdb gives TRBD1 as the D gene, but with no DNA this cannot be confirmed. CDR3 length equals 17 residues. The germline V gene has CDR1 SGHTA and CDR2 FQGNSA. The CDR3 here is CASPQDRGPLLKREQYF.

The chain employs TRBV5-5 and TRBJ2-3. The CDR3 consists of 14 residues. The germline V gene encodes CDR1 SGHKS and CDR2 YYEKEE (reference sequence). The CDR3 is CASSLDPAADTQYF.

The chain joins TRBV7-9 to TRBJ1-2; absent DNA, TCRdb's TRBD1 call cannot be checked. The CDR3 is 12 amino acids. Germline CDR1 is SEHNR and CDR2 is FQNEAQ (reference sequence). CDR3 in amino acids: CASSHQGYGYTF. Drawing the rest from reference TRBV7-9 and TRBJ1-2, the complete variable domain is DTGVSQNPRHKITKRGQNVTFRCDPISEHNRLYWYRQTLGQGPEFLTYFQNEAQLEKSRLLSDRFSAERPKGSFSTLEIQRTEQGDSAMYLCASSHQGYGYTFGSGTRLTVV.

The chain couples TRBV12-3 or TRBV12-4 to TRBJ2-5; checking the TCRdb D call of TRBD2 is not possible without DNA. CDR3 length equals 16 residues. The CDR3 reads CASSLGTSGPQETQYF.

The rearrangement links TRBV29-1 to TRBJ1-1. CDR1 and CDR2 (germline): SQVTM, ANQGSEA. This CDR3 comprises 16 residues. This CDR3 reads CSVERTAGETITEAFF.

This chain joins TRBV2 and TRBJ2-2; TCRdb gives TRBD1 as the D gene, but with no DNA this cannot be confirmed. Looked up from germline, CDR1 is SNHLY and CDR2 is FYNNEI. The CDR3 contains 15 residues. This chain's CDR3 is CASNDRGRGTGELFF.

The V and J genes are TRBV29-1 and TRBJ1-2; no DNA is available, so the TRBD1 call from TCRdb remains unchecked. Germline V lookup: CDR1 SQVTM, CDR2 ANQGSEA. The CDR3 is 13 amino acids. The CDR3 loop reads CSARDTEIYGYTF.

The rearrangement links TRBV27 to TRBJ2-1; TCRdb's assignment of TRBD2 cannot be checked, as there is no DNA. CDR1 is MNHEY and CDR2 is SMNVEV in the germline V gene (reference sequence). The CDR3 is made up of 14 amino acids. CDR3 sequence: CASSLIREGPEQFF.

Measured by frequency, this clonotype is medium-sized. CDR3 sequence reads: CAWSASKRFSYEQYF. V and J are TRBV30 and TRBJ2-7; the TRBD2 assignment by TCRdb is unverifiable without DNA. CDR3 length: 15 residues. The germline CDR1 and CDR2 sequences are GTSNPN and SVGIG (reference sequence).

The rearrangement joins TRBV6-1 to TRBJ2-3. Germline V CDR1 and CDR2: MNHNS, SASEGT. The CDR3 has 14 residues. CDR3 region: CASRSGRDTDTQYF.

The chain links TRBV6-4 to TRBJ2-3; checking the TCRdb D call of TRBD2 is not possible without DNA. Germline CDR1 is MRHNA and CDR2 is SNTAGT. The CDR3 totals 14 residues. CDR3: CASSESPATDTQYF.

In terms of frequency, this clonotype is medium-sized. The chain combines TRBV28 with TRBJ2-3; TCRdb calls TRBD1, which cannot be checked without DNA. The CDR3 totals 16 residues. Germline assignment: CDR1 MDHEN and CDR2 SYDVKM. This chain's CDR3 is CASSLPRGQGTDTQYF. Filled out from reference TRBV28 and TRBJ2-3, the complete variable domain reads DVKVTQSSRYLVKRTGEKVFLECVQDMDHENMFWYRQDPGLGLRLIYFSYDVKMKEKGDIPEGYSVSREKKERFSLILESASTNQTSMYLCASSLPRGQGTDTQYFGPGTRLTVL.

The rearrangement uses TRBV27 and TRBJ2-7; TCRdb's D gene call, TRBD1, goes unchecked for lack of DNA. Germline lookup yields CDR1 MNHEY and CDR2 SMNVEV (reference sequence). This CDR3 region has 14 residues. The CDR3: CASKLGQGQYEQYF.

In terms of frequency, this clonotype is medium-sized. The chain carries TRBV7-6 and TRBJ2-7. This CDR3 region has 15 residues. In germline, CDR1 is SGHVS, CDR2 FNYEAQ. The CDR3 protein is CASSVEFGSSYEQYF.

The chain carries TRBV24-1 and TRBJ2-2. CDR1 is KGHDR and CDR2 is SFDVKD in the germline V gene. The length of the CDR3 is 15 residues. This chain's CDR3 is CATSDSHWQTGELFF.

V gene TRBV4-2 combines with J gene TRBJ1-2; the TCRdb call, TRBD1, lacks DNA for checking. Germline CDR1 and CDR2: LGHNA and YNFKEQ. CDR3 length: 15 residues. CDR3 residues: CASSHTGGSLSGYTF.